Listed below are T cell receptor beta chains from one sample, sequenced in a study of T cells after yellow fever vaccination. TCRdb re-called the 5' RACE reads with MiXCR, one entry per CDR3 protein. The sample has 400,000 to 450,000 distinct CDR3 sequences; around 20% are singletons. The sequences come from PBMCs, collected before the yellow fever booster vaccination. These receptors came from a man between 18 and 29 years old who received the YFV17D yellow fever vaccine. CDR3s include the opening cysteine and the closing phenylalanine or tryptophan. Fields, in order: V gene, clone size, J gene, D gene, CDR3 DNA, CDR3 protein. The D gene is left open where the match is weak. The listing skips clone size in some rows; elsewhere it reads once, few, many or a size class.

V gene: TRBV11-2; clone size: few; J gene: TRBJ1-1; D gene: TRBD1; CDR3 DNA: TGTGCCAGCAGCTGGGCAGGGGGCGGGACTGAAGCTTTCTTT; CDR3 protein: CASSWAGGGTEAFF
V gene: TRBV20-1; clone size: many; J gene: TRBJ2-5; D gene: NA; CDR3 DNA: TGCAGTGCTAGCGATAGCGGCAAAAAAGAGACCCAGTACTTC; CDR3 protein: CSASDSGKKETQYF
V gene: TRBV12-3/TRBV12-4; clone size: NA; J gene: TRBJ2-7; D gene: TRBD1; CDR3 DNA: TGTGCCAGCAGTTTAGCGTGGGACAGGCGTTACGAGCAGTACTTC; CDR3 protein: CASSLAWDRRYEQYF
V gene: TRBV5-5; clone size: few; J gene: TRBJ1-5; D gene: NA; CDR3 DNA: TGTGCCAGCAGCCTTGGGGACTGGGGGGATCAGCCCCAGCATTTT; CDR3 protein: CASSLGDWGDQPQHF
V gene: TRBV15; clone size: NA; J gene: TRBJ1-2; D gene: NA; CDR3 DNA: TGTGCCACCAGCAGCAGGGAGCGGGTGTATGGCTACACCTTC; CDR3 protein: CATSSRERVYGYTF
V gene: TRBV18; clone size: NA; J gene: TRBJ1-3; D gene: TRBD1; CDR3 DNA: TGTGCCAGCTCATCTGACAGGGGGCCTGGAAACACCATATATTTT; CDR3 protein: CASSSDRGPGNTIYF
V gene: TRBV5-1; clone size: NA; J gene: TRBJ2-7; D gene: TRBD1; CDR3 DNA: TGCGCCAGCAGCTCGGGACAGGTCTACGAGCAGTACTTC; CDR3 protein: CASSSGQVYEQYF
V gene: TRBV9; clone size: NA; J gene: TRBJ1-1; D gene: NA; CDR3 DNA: TGTGCCAGCAGCGTTGATCCGGAGGGAACTTTCCGAAACACTGAAGCTTTCTTT; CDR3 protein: CASSVDPEGTFRNTEAFF
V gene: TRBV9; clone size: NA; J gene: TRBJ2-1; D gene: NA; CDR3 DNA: TGCGACACTACCTCCTACAATGAGCAGTTCTTC; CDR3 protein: CDTTSYNEQFF
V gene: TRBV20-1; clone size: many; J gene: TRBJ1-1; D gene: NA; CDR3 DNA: TGCAGTGCTAGATGGGAGAGGGGCATGAACACTGAAGCTTTCTTT; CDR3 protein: CSARWERGMNTEAFF
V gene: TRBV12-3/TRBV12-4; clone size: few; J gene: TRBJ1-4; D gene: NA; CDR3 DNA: TGTGCCAGCAGTTACGGGTACGAAAAACTGTTTTTT; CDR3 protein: CASSYGYEKLFF
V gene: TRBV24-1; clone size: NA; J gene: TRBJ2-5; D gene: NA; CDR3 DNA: TGTGCCACCAGTGATCCCGACGGACGAGGTGGAGAGACCCAGTACTTC; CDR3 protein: CATSDPDGRGGETQYF
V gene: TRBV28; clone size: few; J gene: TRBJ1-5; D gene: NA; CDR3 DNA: TGTGCCAGCAGTTTATCCCTGGGGGGGGTGCAGCCCCAGCATTTT; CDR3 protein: CASSLSLGGVQPQHF
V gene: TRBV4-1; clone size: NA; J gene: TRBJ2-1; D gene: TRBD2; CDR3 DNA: TGCGCCAGCAGCCAAGGAGACGGGAGGAGCTCCTACAATGAGCAGTTCTTC; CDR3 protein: CASSQGDGRSSYNEQFF
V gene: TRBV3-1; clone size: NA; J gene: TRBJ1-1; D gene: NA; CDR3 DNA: TGTGCCAGCAGCCCCCCGGAAGGCCCCATGAACACTGAAGCTTTCTTT; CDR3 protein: CASSPPEGPMNTEAFF
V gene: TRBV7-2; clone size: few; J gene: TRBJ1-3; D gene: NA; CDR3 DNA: TGTGCCAGCAGCCAGGCTATCTCTGGAAACACCACATATTTT; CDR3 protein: CASSQAISGNTTYF
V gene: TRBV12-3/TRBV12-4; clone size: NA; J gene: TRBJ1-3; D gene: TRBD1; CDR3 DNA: TGTGCCAGCAGTGGGGACAGGGTCGCTGGAAACACCATATATTTT; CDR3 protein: CASSGDRVAGNTIYF
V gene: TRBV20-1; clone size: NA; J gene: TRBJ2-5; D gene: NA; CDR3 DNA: TGCAGTGCGACGAGCCCTACGGTGCTGATGCGCGGACAAGAGACCCAGTACTTC; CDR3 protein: CSATSPTVLMRGQETQYF
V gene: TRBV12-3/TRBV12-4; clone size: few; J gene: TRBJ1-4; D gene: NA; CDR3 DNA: TGTGCCAGCAGCATCGTCGGGGGACTGCTGTTTTTT; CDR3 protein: CASSIVGGLLFF
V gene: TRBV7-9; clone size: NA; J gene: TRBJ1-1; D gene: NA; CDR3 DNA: TGTGCCAGCAGCTTTCCCGGGACGGTGAACACTGAAGCTTTCTTT; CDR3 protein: CASSFPGTVNTEAFF
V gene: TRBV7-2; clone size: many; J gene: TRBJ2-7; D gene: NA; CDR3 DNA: TGTGCCAGCAGCTCAGTCCCGACCTACGAGCAGTACTTC; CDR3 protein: CASSSVPTYEQYF
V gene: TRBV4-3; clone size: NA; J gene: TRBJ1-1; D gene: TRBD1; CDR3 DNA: TGCGCCAGCAGCCTCGACAGGGAATGGGAAGCTTTCTTT; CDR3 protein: CASSLDREWEAFF
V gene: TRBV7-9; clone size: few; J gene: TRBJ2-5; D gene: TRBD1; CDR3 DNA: TGTGCCAGCAGGACAGGGGGAGACCAAGAGACCCAGTACTTC; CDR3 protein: CASRTGGDQETQYF
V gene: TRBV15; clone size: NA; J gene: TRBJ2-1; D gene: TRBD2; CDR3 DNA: TGTGCCACCAGGACCCGAGCGGGGGGGCCTAGCGTTCTGTTCTTC; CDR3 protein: CATRTRAGGPSVLFF
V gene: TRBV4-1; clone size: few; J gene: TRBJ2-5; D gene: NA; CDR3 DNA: TGCGCCAGCAGCCGTCCCGGGGATGGCGAGACCCAGTACTTC; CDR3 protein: CASSRPGDGETQYF
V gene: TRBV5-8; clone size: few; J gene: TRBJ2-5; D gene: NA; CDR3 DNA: TGTGCCAGCAGCTTGCCAGTGCGAGAGACCCAGTACTTC; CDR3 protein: CASSLPVRETQYF
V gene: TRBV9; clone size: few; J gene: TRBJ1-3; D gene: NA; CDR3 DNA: TGTGCCAGCAGCGCTTATCAGGAGTTCTTTGGAAACACCATATATTTT; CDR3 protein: CASSAYQEFFGNTIYF
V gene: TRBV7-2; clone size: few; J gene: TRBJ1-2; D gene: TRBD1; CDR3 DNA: TGTGCCAGCGGGGAGACATGGGAGGGGGCAGGTAGCTACACCTTC; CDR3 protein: CASGETWEGAGSYTF
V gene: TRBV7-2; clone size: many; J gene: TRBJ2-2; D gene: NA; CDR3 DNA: TGTGCCAGCAGCCCGTGGGCAGGATCCGGGGAGCTGTTTTTT; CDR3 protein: CASSPWAGSGELFF
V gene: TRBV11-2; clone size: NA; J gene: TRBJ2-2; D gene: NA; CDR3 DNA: TGTGCCAGCAGCTGGGGCTCCGGGGAGCTGTTTTTT; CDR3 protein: CASSWGSGELFF
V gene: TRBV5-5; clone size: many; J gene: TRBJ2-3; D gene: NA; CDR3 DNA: TGTGCCAGCAGCTCGCGACTGGACGCGCCCCCTAGCACAGATACGCAGTATTTT; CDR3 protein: CASSSRLDAPPSTDTQYF
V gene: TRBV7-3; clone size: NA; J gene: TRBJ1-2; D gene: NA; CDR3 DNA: TGTGCCAGCAGCCTAAGGGCGTGGGGTGCAGCAGGGGACCATGGCTACACCTTC; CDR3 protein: CASSLRAWGAAGDHGYTF
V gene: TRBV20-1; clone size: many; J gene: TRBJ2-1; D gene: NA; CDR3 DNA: TGCAGTGCTAGAAGTAATTCGGTTAGCGGCAATGAGCAGTTCTTC; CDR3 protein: CSARSNSVSGNEQFF
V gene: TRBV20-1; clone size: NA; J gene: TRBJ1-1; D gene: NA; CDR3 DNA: TGCAGTGCACCGACCGGGGCCGGGAACACTGAAGCTTTCTTT; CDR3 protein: CSAPTGAGNTEAFF
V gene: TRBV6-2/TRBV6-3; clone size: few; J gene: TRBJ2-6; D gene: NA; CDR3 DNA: TGTGCCAGCAGTTACAAGAGCTCTGGGGCCAACGTCCTGACTTTC; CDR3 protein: CASSYKSSGANVLTF
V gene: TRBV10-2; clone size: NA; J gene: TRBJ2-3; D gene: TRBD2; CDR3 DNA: TGCGCCAGCATGTGGGGAGGGGCAGATACGCAGTATTTT; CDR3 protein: CASMWGGADTQYF
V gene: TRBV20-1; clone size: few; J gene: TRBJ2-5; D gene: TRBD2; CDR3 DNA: TGCAGTGCTTCATCTAGCGGGGGGCCGGCGGGGACCCAGTACTTC; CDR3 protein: CSASSSGGPAGTQYF
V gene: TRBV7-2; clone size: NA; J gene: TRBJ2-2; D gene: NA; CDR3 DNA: TGTGCCAGCAGCTGGGACCCCGGGGAGCTGTTTTTT; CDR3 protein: CASSWDPGELFF
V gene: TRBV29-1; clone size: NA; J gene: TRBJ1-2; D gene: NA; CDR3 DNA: TGCAGCGTTGAAGATCTTATCACAGACGGTTATGGCTACACCTTC; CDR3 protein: CSVEDLITDGYGYTF
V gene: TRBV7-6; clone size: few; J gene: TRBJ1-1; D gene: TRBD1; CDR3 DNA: TGTGCCAGCAGCTCCACAGACAGGGAGGGGACTGAAGCTTTCTTT; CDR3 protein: CASSSTDREGTEAFF
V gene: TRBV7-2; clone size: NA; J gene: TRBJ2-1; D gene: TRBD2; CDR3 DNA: TGTGCCAGCGGAAGCGGGGGGTCTCGATTCCTACAGTTCTTC; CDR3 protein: CASGSGGSRFLQFF
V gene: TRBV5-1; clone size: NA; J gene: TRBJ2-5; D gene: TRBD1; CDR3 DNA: TGCGCCAGCAGCCCGGGGCAGGGGGTTCAAGAGACCCAGTACTTC; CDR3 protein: CASSPGQGVQETQYF
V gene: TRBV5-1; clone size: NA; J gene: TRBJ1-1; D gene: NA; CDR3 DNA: TGCGCCAGCAGGCTTGTAGGGCTGGACACTGAAGCTTTCTTT; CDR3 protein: CASRLVGLDTEAFF
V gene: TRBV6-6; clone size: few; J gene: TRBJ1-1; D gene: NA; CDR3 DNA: TGTGCCAGCAGTTATCGGGGAATGCATCCGATGAACACTGAAGCTTTCTTT; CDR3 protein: CASSYRGMHPMNTEAFF
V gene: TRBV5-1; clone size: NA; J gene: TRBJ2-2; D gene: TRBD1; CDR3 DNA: TGCGCCAGCAGCGTAGGACAGGGGACCGGGGAGCTGTTTTTT; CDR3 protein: CASSVGQGTGELFF
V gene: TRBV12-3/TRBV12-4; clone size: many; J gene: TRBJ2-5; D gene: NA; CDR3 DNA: TGTGCCAGCAGTTTTGGGCAAGAGACCCAGTACTTC; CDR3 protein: CASSFGQETQYF
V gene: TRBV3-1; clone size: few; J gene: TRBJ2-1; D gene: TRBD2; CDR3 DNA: TGTGCCAGCAGCCATGGGGGAGGGATTGAGCAGTTCTTC; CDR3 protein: CASSHGGGIEQFF
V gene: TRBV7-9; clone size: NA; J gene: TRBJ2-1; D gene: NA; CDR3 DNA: TGTGCCAGCAGCCAGCGACAGGCAGCCTACAATGAGCAGTTCTTC; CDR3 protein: CASSQRQAAYNEQFF
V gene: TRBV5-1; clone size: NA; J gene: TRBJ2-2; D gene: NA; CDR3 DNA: TGCGCCAGCAGCTTTCAATCGTCAGAGCTGTTTTTT; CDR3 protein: CASSFQSSELFF